The next 13 T cell receptor beta chains were all read from a single sample in a study of OX40 agonist ivuxolimab in advanced cancers. The protocol used for the library was the immunoSEQ multiplex PCR assay. TCRdb took this table from immuneACCESS and kept in-frame rearrangements with V and J called. Such tables lack part of the clones; where checked against another copy, unresolved V genes explain under half of the gap, and the rest is unexplained. The table for this sample lists 34,000 or so clones; around nine tenths of them were counted only once. The ten top clones hold about 30% of the sample. The sample was CD4+ or CD8+ T cells sorted from blood, taken in a trial of the OX40 agonist ivuxolimab. The receptor set was obtained from an adult with an advanced solid tumor such as melanoma, head and neck, liver or kidney cancer.

The chain combines TRBV2 with TRBJ2-7; D gene uncertain. Germline values: CDR1 SNHLY, CDR2 FYNNEI. The ends were cut back, 8 bases at V and 6 bases at J, with 14 bases in the middle. This CDR3 has 12 amino acids. The CDR3 nucleotides read TGTGCCAGCCTCAATTCTCGGTCCGAGCAGTACTTC. This encodes CASLNSRSEQYF.

The CDR3 nucleotides read TGTGCCAGCAGTTACTCAGGCAGCAATCAGCCCCAGCATTTT. It codes for CASSYSGSNQPQHF. The chain joins TRBV6-5 to TRBJ1-5; D remains unclear. The CDR3 runs 14 residues. Trimming took 0 bases from V and 1 from J, leaving 4 bases between them. The V gene's germline CDR1 is MNHEY and CDR2 SVGAGI.

The chain couples TRBV6-5 to TRBJ2-7; no clear D. Germline CDR1 MNHEY, CDR2 SVGAGI. Trimming pared 2 bases from V and 6 bases from J, leaving 8 bases between. The CDR3 is 12 amino acids. The CDR3 bases are TGTGCCAGCAGTTACGCCGTCCGCGAGCAGTACTTC. Residues: CASSYAVREQYF.

In its sample, this clone was seen once. The V call is TRBV30, the J call TRBJ1-4; 11 nucleotides line up with TRBD1. Losses at the gene ends were 3 bases for V and 7 bases for J; bases not matched to a gene: 7. This CDR3 region has 15 residues. CDR1 and CDR2 from the germline V gene are GTSNPN and SVGIG (reference sequence). This CDR3 is CAWSPVGQGAEKLFF. CDR3 DNA: TGTGCCTGGAGCCCCGTAGGACAGGGGGCTGAAAAACTGTTTTTT.

The table lists this clone with a few counts. The V and J genes are TRBV28 and TRBJ2-7, with 7 nucleotides matching TRBD2. J was trimmed by 0 bases and V by 6 bases; bases with no gene match: 8. Germline V gene lookup returns CDR1 MDHEN and CDR2 SYDVKM. CDR3 length: 15 amino acids. The CDR3 here is CASSPITGGSYEQYF. CDR3 nucleotide sequence: TGTGCCAGCAGCCCCATCACGGGGGGCTCCTACGAGCAGTACTTC.

This chain links TRBV7-9 with TRBJ1-2; D is undetermined. CDR3 length: 12 amino acids. V lost 5 bases and J lost 8, with 12 bases in between. CDR1 and CDR2 from the germline V gene are SEHNR and FQNEAQ (reference sequence). CDR3 sequence (DNA): TGTGCCAGCAGCAAGAGAGCGCGAGGCTACACCTTC. The encoded protein is CASSKRARGYTF.

This chain links TRBV9 with TRBJ2-7; maybe TRBD2 (6 bases). V was trimmed by 4 bases and J by 4 bases, leaving 15 bases between them. CDR3 length equals 14 residues. Germline V CDR1 and CDR2: SGDLS, YYNGEE. In DNA, the CDR3 is TGTGCCAGCAGCCCCCGACTAGTCACGTACGAGCAGTACTTC. This translates into CASSPRLVTYEQYF.

A single count supports this clone. This chain links TRBV19 with TRBJ1-6; D not certain. Germline loops: CDR1 LNHDA, CDR2 SQIVND (reference sequence). The V gene lost 6 bases and the J gene lost 9 bases, with 12 bases spanning the gap. This CDR3 has 13 residues. CDR3 in DNA: TGTGCCAGTAGGCCTCGATTGGGTTCACCCCTCCACTTT. It yields the protein CASRPRLGSPLHF. The variable domain in full, completed from reference TRBV19 and TRBJ1-6, reads DGGITQSPKYLFRKEGQNVTLSCEQNLNHDAMYWYRQDPGQGLRLIYYSQIVNDFQKGDIAEGYSVSREKKESFPLTVTSAQKNPTAFYLCASRPRLGSPLHFGNGTRLTVT.

This chain uses TRBV7-3 with TRBJ2-3, with D perhaps matching TRBD2 (5 bases). The germline V gene encodes CDR1 SGHTA and CDR2 FQGTGA. With 8 bases removed from V and 0 bases from J, the gap between germline ends came to 12 bases. The CDR3 is 14 amino acids. The CDR3 spells CASGSPSSTDTQYF. The CDR3 DNA reads TGTGCCAGCGGGAGCCCTTCAAGCACAGATACGCAGTATTTT. Full variable domain (missing parts from reference TRBV7-3 and TRBJ2-3): GAGVSQTPSNKVTEKGKYVELRCDPISGHTALYWYRQSLGQGPEFLIYFQGTGAADDSGLPNDRFFAVRPEGSVSTLKIQRTERGDSAVYLCASGSPSSTDTQYFGPGTRLTVL.

This sequence joins TRBV7-3 and TRBJ2-3; D remains ambiguous. V was shortened by 0 bases and J by 5 bases, with 12 bases between the two germline ends. Per the germline V gene, CDR1 is SGHTA and CDR2 is FQGTGA. The CDR3 length is 15 residues. The CDR3 sequence is CASSLTGLHRDTQYF. The CDR3 DNA follows: TGTGCCAGCAGCTTAACTGGGCTTCACAGAGATACGCAGTATTTT.

The V call is TRBV27, the J call TRBJ1-3; tentative D call: TRBD1 (5 bases). This CDR3 has 15 amino acids. Trimming cost V 2 bases and J 0 bases, with 8 bases left between them. Germline loops: CDR1 MNHEY, CDR2 SMNVEV (reference sequence). CDR3 in DNA: TGTGCCAGCAGTTTAGGGGGGGGCTCTGGAAACACCATATATTTT. It encodes CASSLGGGSGNTIYF.

The CDR3 loop is CASSLIGDGAAYGYTF. The CDR3 nucleotides are TGTGCCAGCAGCCTTATCGGTGACGGAGCAGCCTATGGCTACACCTTC. The chain couples TRBV14 to TRBJ1-2; D unclear. Per the germline V gene, CDR1 is SGHDN and CDR2 is FVKESK. The CDR3 has 16 amino acids. With 4 bases removed from V and 4 bases from J, the gap between germline ends came to 19 bases.

This clone was seen only a few times. This sequence joins TRBV9 and TRBJ2-1; the D is unclear. Germline V lookup: CDR1 SGDLS, CDR2 YYNGEE. V lost 0 bases to trimming and J lost 0 bases, with 10 bases between them. The CDR3 totals 16 residues. CDR3 amino acids: CASSVVPESSYNEQFF. The CDR3 DNA reads TGTGCCAGCAGCGTAGTTCCCGAGAGCTCCTACAATGAGCAGTTCTTC.